These T cell receptor beta chains were read from a single sample in a study of shared clonotypes between healthy human individuals. Repertoires were generated with immunoSEQ multiplex PCR, while TCRdb's copy carries only in-frame clones and drops some. The table includes roughly 2.1 million clones, around 93% detected once. Sequencing was done on a sample of naive CD8+ T cells from PBMCs. All receptors derive from a young man in good health. Some clones in this sample may be carry-over from other donors' samples. Both conserved end residues are part of each CDR3. The D gene is left open where the match is weak. Only part of the rows carry a size: once, few, many, or a class if the clone is expanded.

size: once
V: TRBV25-1
D: TRBD2
J: TRBJ2-5
length: 15
DNA: TGTGCCAGCAGCCTGGCGGCGGGAGGGAAGAAGACCCAGTACTTC
CDR3: CASSLAAGGKKTQYF

size: -
V: TRBV5-4
D: TRBD2
J: TRBJ2-7
length: 16
DNA: TGTGCCAGCAGGGGGACTAGCGGGAGGACTACTACGGAGCAGTACTTC
CDR3: CASRGTSGRTTTEQYF

size: -
V: TRBV7-8
D: TRBD2
J: TRBJ2-1
length: 13
DNA: TGTGCCAGCAGCTTTTCTAGCGGCAATGAGCAGTTCTTC
CDR3: CASSFSSGNEQFF

size: -
V: TRBV7-9
D: -
J: TRBJ1-4
length: 15
DNA: TGTGCCAGCAGCTCAGGGCTGGGTTGGGATGAAAAACTGTTTTTT
CDR3: CASSSGLGWDEKLFF

size: -
V: TRBV19
D: -
J: TRBJ2-7
length: 15
DNA: TGTGCCAGTAGTATCGGGGGGCTCCGCACCGACGAGCAGTACTTC
CDR3: CASSIGGLRTDEQYF

size: -
V: TRBV7-9
D: -
J: TRBJ1-5
length: 13
DNA: TGTGCCAGCAGCCTTCGAGACTGGCAGCCCCAGCATTTT
CDR3: CASSLRDWQPQHF

size: -
V: TRBV7-9
D: -
J: TRBJ2-7
length: 15
DNA: TGTGCCAGCAGCACTAGGGGGGACGGATCCTACGAGCAGTACTTC
CDR3: CASSTRGDGSYEQYF

size: -
V: TRBV7-3
D: TRBD2
J: TRBJ2-3
length: 16
DNA: TGTGCCAGCAGCCCAGCGGGCGCGGGAGGGCCAGATACGCAGTATTTT
CDR3: CASSPAGAGGPDTQYF

size: -
V: TRBV27
D: -
J: TRBJ2-1
length: 12
DNA: TGTGCCAGCAGTTTATCAGGGATCGAGCAGTTCTTC
CDR3: CASSLSGIEQFF

size: -
V: TRBV27
D: TRBD2
J: TRBJ2-7
length: 13
DNA: TGTGCCAGCATAGCTAGCGGGAGGTACGAGCAGTACTTC
CDR3: CASIASGRYEQYF

size: -
V: TRBV5-1
D: TRBD2
J: TRBJ2-1
length: 16
DNA: TGCGCCAGCAGCTTGTTTGGCGGGAGCTCCTACAATGAGCAGTTCTTC
CDR3: CASSLFGGSSYNEQFF

size: -
V: TRBV5-1
D: -
J: TRBJ2-1
length: 14
DNA: TGCGCCAGCAGCACAAGCGGAACCTACAATGAGCAGTTCTTC
CDR3: CASSTSGTYNEQFF